Sequencing of this TCR beta chain was carried out in a study of blood T cell repertoires in COVID-19 (dated by TCRdb to about 2020). Broadly, across the study: Samples covering the acute and convalescent phases of COVID-19 were provided by collaborators in the United States, Italy and Spain. Nearly every sample came with metadata listing a de-identified subject ID, COVID-19 status, age in years and sex. Samples were obtained from the ongoing ImmuneRACE study (first 160 participants) and from some 1,300 subjects provided by 6 global collaborators. The material from the prospective study consisted of cDNA or gDNA derived from T cells, B-cell-depleted T cells, or PBMCs. The repertoires were made available in a free public database intended to serve as a resource for research on the immune response to SARS-CoV-2. The dataset comprised deeply sampled blood TCRbeta repertoires from subjects exposed to, actively infected with, or recovered from COVID-19. Where available, HLA class I and class II types were obtained from metadata supplied by the sample provider rather than from assay-based typing.

The immunoSEQ Assay, a bias-controlled multiplex PCR, was used to amplify TCRbeta CDR3 regions from genomic DNA. The study's own analysis went as follows. The number of nucleated cells in each sample was estimated by amplification of reference gene primers within the assay. To quantify the absolute abundance of each unique TCRbeta CDR3 rearrangement, sequence reads were collapsed and filtered. For each sample, productive Simpson clonality was calculated as the square root of Simpson's diversity index across productive rearrangements. TCRdb provides this immuneACCESS table in a form limited to in-frame rearrangements. Some clones are lacking; in checked studies, under half of them reflect an unresolved V gene, and why the rest are absent is not known. V and J calls and clone size are given by that table; D and trimming were obtained from the DNA. Counted in this sample were approximately 240,000 clones; around 90% of them appeared once. Clones ranked in the top ten supply about 1.9% of the sample.

As for this clone: What this receptor recognizes is not known. No much larger clonotype is one base removed from it; base qualities were not supplied.

Study-wide findings and limitations: The amount of clinical and demographic metadata varied by source and participant and was provided uncurated.

Enrolling through a virtual design, the prospective study's participants ranged in age from roughly 18 to 100 years and lived across roughly 24 United States geographic areas. To assign participants to cohorts, the prospective study relied on clinical history that participants themselves reported in a screening survey and a study questionnaire. Recovered participants in ImmuneRACE Cohort 3 were defined by two consecutive negative NP/OP PCR tests, clearance by a healthcare professional, or resolution of symptoms. In the prospective study, mobile phlebotomists collected whole blood, serum and a nasopharyngeal or oropharyngeal swab from each participant. Over a roughly 2-month period, participants in the prospective study had the option of providing additional blood draws and questionnaires. Before DNA extraction, blood samples from the prospective study were shipped at room temperature or frozen.

From a lookup of the germline V gene, CDR1 and CDR2 are SGHTA and FQGTGA. The germline V end is reduced by 0 bases and the J end by 4 bases; junction bases left unmatched: 3. Its CDR3 holds 15 amino acids, cysteine through phenylalanine. CDR3 DNA is the only sequence kept; it has 45 bases, read in frame from the first base. Material: PBMCs or T cells enriched from blood (not recorded which). In this chain, TRBV7-3 is recombined with TRBJ2-3, with 8 bases aligning to TRBD1. This TCR was sampled from a woman between 18 and 29 years old who had recovered from COVID-19. The DNA reads TGTGCCAGCAGCTTAACGGACAGGGAGGCAGATACGCAGTATTTT. It encodes CASSLTDREADTQYF.